This TCR beta chain was sequenced in a study of T cell changes during pregnancy in multiple sclerosis. There are 13 residues in the CDR3. Trimming removed 5 bases at V and 1 base at J, with 8 bases between. Germline V gene data show CDR1 as SGHVS and CDR2 as FQNEAQ. Method: immunoSEQ multiplex PCR; TCRdb's copy keeps in-frame clones and lacks some. The sample carries about 40,000 clones, approximately 88% recorded once. The chain recombines TRBV7-8 with TRBJ1-1; D unresolved. The material sequenced was CD4+ T cells from peripheral blood mononuclear cells, taken before pregnancy. This TCR derives from a female donor with multiple sclerosis, enrolled in a pregnancy study. The CDR3 sequence is CASSLTENTEAFF. The CDR3 region has the DNA TGTGCCAGCAGCCTTACAGAGAACACTGAAGCTTTCTTT.